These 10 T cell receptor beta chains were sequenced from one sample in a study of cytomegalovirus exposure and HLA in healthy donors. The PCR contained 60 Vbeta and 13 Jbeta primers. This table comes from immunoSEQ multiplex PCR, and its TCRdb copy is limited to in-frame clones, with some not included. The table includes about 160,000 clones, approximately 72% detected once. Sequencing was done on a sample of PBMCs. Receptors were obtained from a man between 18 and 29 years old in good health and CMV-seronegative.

CDR3 sequence: CASSIGTTGATEAFF. The DNA of the CDR3 is TGTGCCAGTAGTATAGGTACCACAGGGGCCACTGAAGCTTTCTTT. V gene TRBV19 combines with J gene TRBJ1-1; 7 bases align to TRBD1. This CDR3 spans 15 amino acids. J gave up 4 bases and V 1 base, and 6 bases lay outside the gene matches. Looked up from germline, CDR1 is LNHDA and CDR2 is SQIVND (reference sequence). Filled out from reference TRBV19 and TRBJ1-1, the complete variable domain reads DGGITQSPKYLFRKEGQNVTLSCEQNLNHDAMYWYRQDPGQGLRLIYYSQIVNDFQKGDIAEGYSVSREKKESFPLTVTSAQKNPTAFYLCASSIGTTGATEAFFGQGTRLTVV.

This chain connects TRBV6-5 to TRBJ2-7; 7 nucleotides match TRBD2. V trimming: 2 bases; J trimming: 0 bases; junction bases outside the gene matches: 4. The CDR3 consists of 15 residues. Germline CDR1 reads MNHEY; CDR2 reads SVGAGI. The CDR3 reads CASSYGGSSSYEQYF. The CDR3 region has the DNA TGTGCCAGCAGTTACGGCGGGAGCAGCTCCTACGAGCAGTACTTC.

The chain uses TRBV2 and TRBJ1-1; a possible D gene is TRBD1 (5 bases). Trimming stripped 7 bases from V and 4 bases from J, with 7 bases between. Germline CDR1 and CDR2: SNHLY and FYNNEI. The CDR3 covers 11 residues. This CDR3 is CASTRVTEAFF. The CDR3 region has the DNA TGTGCCAGCACCAGGGTCACTGAAGCTTTCTTT. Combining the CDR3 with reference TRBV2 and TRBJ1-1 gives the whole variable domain EPEVTQTPSHQVTQMGQEVILRCVPISNHLYFYWYRQILGQKVEFLVSFYNNEISEKSEIFDDQFSVERPDGSNFTLKIRSTKLEDSAMYFCASTRVTEAFFGQGTRLTVV.

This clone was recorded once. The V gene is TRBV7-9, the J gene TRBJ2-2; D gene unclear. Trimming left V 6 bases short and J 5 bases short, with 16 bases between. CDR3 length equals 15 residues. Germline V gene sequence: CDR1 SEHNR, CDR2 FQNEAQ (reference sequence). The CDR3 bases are TGTGCCAGCAGTCCCCGTCTGGCCTCAACCGGGGAGCTGTTTTTT. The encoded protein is CASSPRLASTGELFF.

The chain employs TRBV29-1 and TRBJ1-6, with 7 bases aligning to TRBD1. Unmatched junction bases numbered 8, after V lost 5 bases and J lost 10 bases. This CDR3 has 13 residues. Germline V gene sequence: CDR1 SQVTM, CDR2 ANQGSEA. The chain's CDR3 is CSVRTGPKSPLHF. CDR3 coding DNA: TGCAGCGTTCGGACAGGCCCCAAATCACCCCTCCACTTT.

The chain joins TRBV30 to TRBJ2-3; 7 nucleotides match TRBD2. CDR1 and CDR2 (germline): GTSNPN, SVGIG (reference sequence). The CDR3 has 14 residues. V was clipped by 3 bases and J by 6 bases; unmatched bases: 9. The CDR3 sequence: CAWRAWREMDTQYF. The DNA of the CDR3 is TGTGCCTGGAGGGCATGGCGGGAGATGGATACGCAGTATTTT.

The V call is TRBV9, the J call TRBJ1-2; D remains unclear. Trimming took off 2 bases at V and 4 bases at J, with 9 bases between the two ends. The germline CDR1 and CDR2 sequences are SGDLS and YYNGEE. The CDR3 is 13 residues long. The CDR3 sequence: CASSVREGYGYTF. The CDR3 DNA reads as TGTGCCAGCAGCGTGAGGGAGGGCTATGGCTACACCTTC. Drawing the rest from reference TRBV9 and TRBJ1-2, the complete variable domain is DSGVTQTPKHLITATGQRVTLRCSPRSGDLSVYWYQQSLDQGLQFLIQYYNGEERAKGNILERFSAQQFPDLHSELNLSSLELGDSALYFCASSVREGYGYTFGSGTRLTVV.

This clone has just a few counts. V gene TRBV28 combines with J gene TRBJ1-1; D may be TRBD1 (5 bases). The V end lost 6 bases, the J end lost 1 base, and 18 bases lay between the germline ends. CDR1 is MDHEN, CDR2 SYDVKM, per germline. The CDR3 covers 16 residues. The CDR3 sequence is CASSRDRGLGNTEAFF. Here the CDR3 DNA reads TGTGCCAGCAGCCGCGACCGGGGACTAGGGAACACTGAAGCTTTCTTT.

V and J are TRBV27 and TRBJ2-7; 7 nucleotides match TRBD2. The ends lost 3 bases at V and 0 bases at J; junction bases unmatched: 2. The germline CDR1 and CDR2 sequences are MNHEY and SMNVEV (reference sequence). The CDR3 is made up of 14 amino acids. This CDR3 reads CASSFGGSSYEQYF. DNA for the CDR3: TGTGCCAGCAGTTTCGGCGGGAGCTCCTACGAGCAGTACTTC.

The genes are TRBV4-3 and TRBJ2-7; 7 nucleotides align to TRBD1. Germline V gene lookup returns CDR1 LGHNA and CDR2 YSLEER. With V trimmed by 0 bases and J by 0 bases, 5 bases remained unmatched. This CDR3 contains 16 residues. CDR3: CASSQDAYRGSYEQYF. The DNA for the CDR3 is TGCGCCAGCAGCCAAGATGCTTACAGGGGCTCCTACGAGCAGTACTTC.